The next 18 T cell receptor beta chains were all read from a single sample in a study of T-cell reconstitution after alpha-beta-depleted transplantation in children (TCRdb year 2016). The library was produced with PCR. The data were produced on an Illumina HiSeq 2500. TCR library preparation used molecular barcoding, with unique molecular identifiers applied to normalize quantification of the TCRbeta repertoire. The public reads were reprocessed in TCRdb via fastp at Q25 and MiXCR, keeping in-frame beta chains. Duplicate CDR3 protein sequences are folded into a single record with the most common DNA and genes. The sample table contains around 700,000 distinct CDR3 sequences; only one count was recorded for about 12% of them. 0.79% of the sample lies in the top ten. Read against the paper, the sample's treatment or condition label means: allogeneic hematopoietic cell transplantation with graft depleted of TCRalphabeta T cells and CD19 B cells.

This material consisted of PBMCs, taken before TCRalphabeta/CD19-depleted stem cell transplant. The receptors here all came from a girl aged 2-15 years with congenital amegakaryocytic thrombocytopenia, due to receive a stem cell transplant.

This chain connects TRBV6-1 to TRBJ2-5, with TRBD1 identical over 10 bases. This CDR3 is built from 15 residues. Per the germline V gene, CDR1 is MNHNS and CDR2 is SASEGT. V was pared by 6 bases and J by 2 bases, with 6 bases of the junction left unmatched. CDR3 nucleotide sequence: TGTGCCAGCAGGCGGGACAGGGGATGGCAAGAGACCCAGTACTTC. This encodes CASRRDRGWQETQYF.

The chain links TRBV5-1 to TRBJ2-1, with 9 bases lining up with TRBD2. Germline loops: CDR1 SGHRS, CDR2 YFSETQ. The CDR3 totals 15 residues. The V and J ends lost 4 bases and 5 bases, in that order; junction bases with no gene match: 7. The CDR3 sequence is CASSLSGSRNNEQFF. CDR3 nucleotide sequence: TGCGCCAGCAGCCTTAGCGGGAGTAGGAACAATGAGCAGTTCTTC.

There are a few counts of this clonotype. The chain joins TRBV12-3 or TRBV12-4 to TRBJ2-3; either TRBD1 or TRBD2 may supply D (5 bases each). Trimming removed 5 bases at V and 6 bases at J, with 12 bases between. CDR3 size: 13 residues. For the CDR3, the DNA is TGTGCCAGCAGTGTGGGACCTTGGGATACGCAGTATTTT. It is translated as CASSVGPWDTQYF.

This clonotype was recorded many times. The V call is TRBV5-1, the J call TRBJ1-1, with D perhaps TRBD1 (6 bases). The germline V and J ends were trimmed by 4 bases and 4 bases, with 20 bases remaining between them. The CDR3 is 16 amino acids. Looked up from germline, CDR1 is SGHRS and CDR2 is YFSETQ. The CDR3 bases are TGCGCCAGCAGCCTGGCCCCGGGGGCCGATGGCACTGAAGCTTTCTTT. Amino acid sequence: CASSLAPGADGTEAFF. The full variable domain, its missing parts supplied by reference TRBV5-1 and TRBJ1-1, is KAGVTQTPRYLIKTRGQQVTLSCSPISGHRSVSWYQQTPGQGLQFLFEYFSETQRNKGNFPGRFSGRQFSNSRSEMNVSTLELGDSALYLCASSLAPGADGTEAFFGQGTRLTVV.

This clonotype came up many times. V gene TRBV20-1 combines with J gene TRBJ2-1; 11 bases agree with TRBD2. Trimming at V came to 0 bases and at J to 4 bases, leaving 2 bases not matched to a gene. The CDR3 is 15 amino acids. The germline V gene has CDR1 DFQATT and CDR2 SNEGSKA (reference sequence). The DNA for the CDR3 is TGCAGTGCTAGAGAACTAGCGGGAGATTACAATGAGCAGTTCTTC. Translating it yields CSARELAGDYNEQFF.

This clonotype occurred many times. This chain joins TRBV7-2 and TRBJ2-1; D not certain. Looked up from germline, CDR1 is SGHTA and CDR2 is FQGNSA. The CDR3 sequence is 14 residues long. V was clipped by 1 base and J by 7 bases, with 11 bases between them. CDR3 DNA: TGTGCCAGCAGCTTAGTTACCGGACGGAATGAGCAGTTCTTC. Encoded protein: CASSLVTGRNEQFF.

In this sample, this clonotype turned up a few times. V usage is TRBV11-1 and J usage is TRBJ2-2; TRBD1 aligns across 9 bases. V gave up 4 bases and J gave up 1 base; unmatched junction bases: 10. The CDR3 contains 18 residues. Germline V gene sequence: CDR1 SGHAT, CDR2 FQDESV (reference sequence). CDR3 protein: CASSSHPADRGNTGELFF. The CDR3 region has the DNA TGTGCCAGCAGCTCACACCCTGCGGACAGGGGGAACACCGGGGAGCTGTTTTTT.

This clonotype was found a few times. CDR3 sequence (DNA): TGTGCCAGCTCACCACGCCAGAAGGACTTACCCCCGGAGCAGTACTTC. Translated: CASSPRQKDLPPEQYF. This chain joins TRBV18 and TRBJ2-7, with TRBD2 as a possible D gene (5 bases). The germline V gene has CDR1 KGHSH and CDR2 LQKENI. The germline V and J ends were trimmed by 1 base and 7 bases, with 20 bases remaining between them. The CDR3 runs 16 residues.

V usage is TRBV25-1 and J usage is TRBJ2-7; maybe TRBD2 (7 bases). The CDR3 spans 16 residues. Trimming removed 3 bases from V and 0 bases from J, with 15 bases in between. Germline V CDR1 and CDR2: MGHDK, SYGVNS. The CDR3 protein is CASSDPDGGPSYEQYF. CDR3 nucleotides: TGTGCCAGCAGTGATCCCGACGGGGGGCCCTCCTACGAGCAGTACTTC.

This clonotype came up a few times. CDR3 DNA sequence: TGTGCCAGCAGCCGGGGGACGGCGAATAGCAATCAGCCCCAGCATTTT. The encoded protein is CASSRGTANSNQPQHF. This chain uses TRBV5-5 with TRBJ1-5, with D perhaps matching TRBD1 (5 bases). Looked up from germline, CDR1 is SGHKS and CDR2 is YYEKEE (reference sequence). This CDR3 region has 16 residues. Trimming removed 4 bases from V and 0 bases from J, with 14 bases in between.

This clonotype was seen repeatedly, ten times or more. The gene calls are TRBV24-1 and TRBJ2-3; D gene ambiguous. Germline-derived CDR1 and CDR2 are KGHDR and SFDVKD. This CDR3 is built from 13 residues. The V end lost 6 bases, the J end lost 4 bases, and 10 bases lay between the germline ends. The CDR3 spells CATSSGVADTQYF. The CDR3 region has the DNA TGTGCCACCAGTTCTGGAGTTGCAGATACGCAGTATTTT.

This clonotype was observed a handful of times. This chain links TRBV5-1 with TRBJ2-7; 10 bases map to TRBD1. J was trimmed by 7 bases and V by 4 bases; bases with no gene match: 8. The CDR3 length is 14 residues. Per germline, CDR1 SGHRS and CDR2 YFSETQ. As DNA, the CDR3 is TGCGCCAGCAGCCTCGGGACAGGGGTGAGGGAGCAGTACTTC. Translating gives CASSLGTGVREQYF.

This clonotype was counted only a few times. The genes are TRBV5-1 and TRBJ2-2; 11 bases align to TRBD2. There are 17 residues in the CDR3. Germline V CDR1 and CDR2: SGHRS, YFSETQ. With V trimmed by 4 bases and J by 0 bases, 5 bases remained unmatched. CDR3 residues: CASSEGLAETNTGELFF. The DNA for the CDR3 is TGCGCCAGCAGCGAGGGACTAGCGGAAACGAACACCGGGGAGCTGTTTTTT.

There are many counts of this clonotype. V gene TRBV27 combines with J gene TRBJ2-3, with D unclear. The CDR3 consists of 12 residues. CDR1 and CDR2 (germline): MNHEY, SMNVEV (reference sequence). Trimming took 5 bases from V and 4 from J, leaving 7 bases between them. CDR3 sequence reads: CASSHSSDTQYF. The CDR3 DNA follows: TGTGCCAGCAGTCATTCATCAGATACGCAGTATTTT.

The chain couples TRBV4-1 to TRBJ2-1; the D is unclear. The CDR3 totals 15 residues. V was clipped by 1 base and J by 4 bases, with 11 bases between them. Germline CDR1 and CDR2: MGHRA and YSYEKL. In nucleotides, the CDR3 is TGCGCCAGCAGCCAAGTCGCCTATATTTACAATGAGCAGTTCTTC. Amino acid sequence: CASSQVAYIYNEQFF.

The J gene is TRBJ2-3, the V gene TRBV5-1, with D maybe TRBD2 (6 bases). The germline V gene has CDR1 SGHRS and CDR2 YFSETQ. V dropped 2 bases and J dropped 0 bases, with 13 bases sitting between them. The CDR3 covers 16 residues. Here the CDR3 reads CASSLRTTYSTDTQYF. The CDR3 coding sequence is TGCGCCAGCAGCTTAAGGACTACCTATAGCACAGATACGCAGTATTTT.

This clonotype was observed a handful of times. The chain couples TRBV6-5 to TRBJ2-1; tentative D call: TRBD1 (5 bases). The CDR3 is 16 residues long. Germline V lookup: CDR1 MNHEY, CDR2 SVGAGI. V shed 0 bases and J shed 2 bases, with 11 bases lying between them. The CDR3 sequence is CASSYSQGITYNEQFF. The CDR3 bases are TGTGCCAGCAGTTACTCGCAGGGAATAACCTACAATGAGCAGTTCTTC.

A few counts support this clonotype. The gene calls are TRBV28 and TRBJ1-1; a weak D match, TRBD1 (5 bases). The CDR3 contains 16 residues. The ends were cut back, 2 bases at V and 10 bases at J, with 23 bases in the middle. Germline V gene sequence: CDR1 MDHEN, CDR2 SYDVKM. The CDR3 protein is CASSLIGAGTPFRAFF. The CDR3 region has the DNA TGTGCCAGCAGTTTAATAGGCGCCGGGACTCCCTTTAGAGCTTTCTTT.